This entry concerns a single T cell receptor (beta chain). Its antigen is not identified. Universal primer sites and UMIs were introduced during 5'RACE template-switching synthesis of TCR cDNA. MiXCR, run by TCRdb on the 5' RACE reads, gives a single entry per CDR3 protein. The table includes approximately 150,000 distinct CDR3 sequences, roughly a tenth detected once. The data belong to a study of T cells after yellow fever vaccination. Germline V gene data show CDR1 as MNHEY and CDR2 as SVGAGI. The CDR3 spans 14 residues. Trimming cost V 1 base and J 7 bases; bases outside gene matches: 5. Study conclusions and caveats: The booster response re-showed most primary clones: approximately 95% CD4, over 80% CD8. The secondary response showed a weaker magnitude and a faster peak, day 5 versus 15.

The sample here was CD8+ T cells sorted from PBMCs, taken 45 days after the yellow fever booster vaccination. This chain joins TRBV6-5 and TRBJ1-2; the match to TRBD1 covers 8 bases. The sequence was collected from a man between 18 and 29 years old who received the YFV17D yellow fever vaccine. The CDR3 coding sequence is TGTGCCAGCAGTTACTTGCAGGGGGCGGCTGGCTACACCTTC. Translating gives CASSYLQGAAGYTF.